The rows below give T cell receptor beta chains drawn from one sample of a study of T cell changes during pregnancy in multiple sclerosis. Sequencing was performed with immunoSEQ multiplex PCR; in TCRdb, only in-frame clones are kept and a portion is missing. The table lists around 56,000 clones, 80% to 90% of them singletons. Source: CD4+ T cells from peripheral blood mononuclear cells, taken in the third trimester of pregnancy. These receptors came from a female donor with multiple sclerosis, enrolled in a pregnancy study. CDR3s leave out the opening cysteine and the closing phenylalanine or tryptophan. Where a row states a size, it is once, few, many or the class of an expanded clone; other rows omit it.

J: TRBJ2-7
size: NA
V: TRBV7-2
CDR3: ASSLGASSYEQY

J: TRBJ2-2
size: NA
V: TRBV4-1
CDR3: ASSQDSQMNTGELF

J: TRBJ2-7
size: NA
V: TRBV5-5
CDR3: ASSFGGSGSTYEQY

J: TRBJ2-1
size: NA
V: TRBV30
CDR3: AWSSRAGPYNEQF

J: TRBJ2-1
size: NA
V: TRBV7-8
CDR3: ASSFPLRRGRNNEQF

J: TRBJ2-7
size: NA
V: TRBV4-3
CDR3: ASSQAAPGQGSYEQY

J: TRBJ1-2
size: NA
V: TRBV2
CDR3: ASSEAGQGAAGYT

J: TRBJ2-1
size: NA
V: TRBV27
CDR3: ASSRDRYYNEQF

J: TRBJ2-5
size: NA
V: TRBV5-1
CDR3: ASSSVAGPVTQY

J: TRBJ2-7
size: NA
V: TRBV27
CDR3: ASRSGGTGSYEQY

J: TRBJ1-5
size: few
V: TRBV30
CDR3: AWTRPDSRNQPQH

J: TRBJ1-4
size: NA
V: TRBV6-5
CDR3: ASSPGGEKLF

J: TRBJ1-6
size: NA
V: TRBV5-1
CDR3: ASSRGDRANSPLH

J: TRBJ1-1
size: NA
V: TRBV6-5
CDR3: ASSFLVRTEAF

J: TRBJ2-1
size: NA
V: TRBV2
CDR3: ASSKEGRTEFNNEQF

J: TRBJ1-1
size: NA
V: TRBV30
CDR3: AWSVGRLLEAF

J: TRBJ1-2
size: NA
V: TRBV5-1
CDR3: ASSLQGAGGYT

J: TRBJ2-1
size: NA
V: TRBV9
CDR3: ASSVRTSGGQF

J: TRBJ2-2
size: NA
V: TRBV5-6
CDR3: ASSLAVLAPHGELF

J: TRBJ1-5
size: NA
V: TRBV7-8
CDR3: ASSLSPPNRPPHDQPQH

J: TRBJ2-5
size: NA
V: TRBV5-1
CDR3: ASSLRGPETQY

J: TRBJ2-5
size: NA
V: TRBV27
CDR3: ASSFWSGETQY

J: TRBJ1-5
size: NA
V: TRBV7-9
CDR3: ASSVKGQGTQH

J: TRBJ2-6
size: NA
V: TRBV19
CDR3: AAGEIGANVLT

J: TRBJ2-7
size: NA
V: TRBV5-8
CDR3: ASSFPGPSYEQY

J: TRBJ1-3
size: NA
V: TRBV10-3
CDR3: AIIQGQGSGNTIY

J: TRBJ1-4
size: once
V: TRBV19
CDR3: ASSIRRAGGEKLF

J: TRBJ1-2
size: NA
V: TRBV5-1
CDR3: ASRYGNSQGNYGYT

J: TRBJ1-2
size: once
V: TRBV18
CDR3: ASSPRGEDGYT

J: TRBJ2-4
size: NA
V: TRBV7-9
CDR3: ASSLVWDILAKNIQY

J: TRBJ2-5
size: once
V: TRBV6-5
CDR3: ASRLPGSETQY

J: TRBJ2-5
size: NA
V: TRBV19
CDR3: ASSIGQKETQY

J: TRBJ1-6
size: NA
V: TRBV30
CDR3: AWAFTRDRNSPLH

J: TRBJ2-6
size: NA
V: TRBV4-2
CDR3: ASSQESARAYSGANVLT

J: TRBJ1-2
size: NA
V: TRBV5-8
CDR3: ASRTTDSYGYT

J: TRBJ2-3
size: NA
V: TRBV5-4
CDR3: ASSLTTTSEGPTDTQY

J: TRBJ2-3
size: NA
V: TRBV6-5
CDR3: ASARLPSDTQY

J: TRBJ1-2
size: NA
V: TRBV6-5
CDR3: ASSYSQGLYGYT

J: TRBJ1-1
size: NA
V: TRBV4-2
CDR3: ASSQPHLSGYDTEAF